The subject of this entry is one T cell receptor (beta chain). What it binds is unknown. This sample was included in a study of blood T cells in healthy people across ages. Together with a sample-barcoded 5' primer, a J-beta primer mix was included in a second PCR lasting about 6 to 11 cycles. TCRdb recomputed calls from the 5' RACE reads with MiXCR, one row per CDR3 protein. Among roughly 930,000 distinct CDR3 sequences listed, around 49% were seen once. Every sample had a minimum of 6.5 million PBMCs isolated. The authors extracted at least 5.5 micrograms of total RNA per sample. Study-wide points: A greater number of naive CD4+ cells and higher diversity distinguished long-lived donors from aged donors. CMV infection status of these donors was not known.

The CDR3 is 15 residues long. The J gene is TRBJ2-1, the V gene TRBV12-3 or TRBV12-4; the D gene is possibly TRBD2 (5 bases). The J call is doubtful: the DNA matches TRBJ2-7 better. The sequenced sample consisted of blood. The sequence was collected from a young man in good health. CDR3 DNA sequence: TGTGCCATGAGCTCACCCGCAGATGACTACAATGAGCAGTACTTC. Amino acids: CAMSSPADDYNEQYF.